This TCR beta chain derives from a study of Graves' ophthalmopathy and Graves' hyperthyroidism. TCR beta CDR3 amplification used RNA transcripts. The authors performed first-round RT-PCR with HTBI primers and then a second-round multiplex PCR. One entry per CDR3 protein results from TCRdb running MiXCR on the multiplex PCR reads. This sample yields over 150,000 distinct CDR3 sequences, of which around two fifths are seen a single time; under 7% belongs to the top ten. V gave up 7 bases and J gave up 0 bases; unmatched junction bases: 13. The CDR3 consists of 17 residues. Looked up from germline, CDR1 is MDHEN and CDR2 is SYDVKM.

Source material: peripheral blood. The sequence was obtained from a woman in her forties with Graves' ophthalmopathy. The V and J genes are TRBV28 and TRBJ2-7; the match to TRBD1 covers 9 bases. CDR3 sequence reads: CASTSTPGTGYSYEQYF. The CDR3 DNA reads TGTGCCAGCACTTCAACCCCCGGGACAGGGTACTCCTACGAGCAGTACTTC.